This T cell receptor (beta chain) stems from a study of shared clonotypes between healthy human individuals. The CDR3 covers 15 residues. The germline V gene encodes CDR1 SGHVS and CDR2 FNYEAQ. V gave up 5 bases and J gave up 0 bases; unmatched junction bases: 4. This table comes from immunoSEQ multiplex PCR, and its TCRdb copy is limited to in-frame clones, with some not included. The sample lists a few hundred thousand clones, 77% occurring once. The TCR originated in a woman aged 40 to 49 in good health. Some clones in this sample may be carry-over from other donors' samples. What was sequenced was PBMCs. The chain carries TRBV7-6 and TRBJ2-7; TRBD2 agrees at 10 bases. CDR3 residues: CASSLLAGNSYEQYF. The CDR3 DNA sequence: TGTGCCAGCAGCCTACTAGCGGGAAACTCCTACGAGCAGTACTTC.